This TCR beta chain came from a study of T-cell memory formation after mild COVID-19. Study-level information: The study found TCR clusters largely donor specific.

This clonotype was detected a few times. Its antigen is currently unknown. General study points: The finding that pre-infection memory included some responding clones suggested that cross-reactive memory joined. Most CD4+ clones that shrank were in CM and EM, while CD8+ ones turned up in EMRA. The study found balanced CD4/CD8 in clones contracting day 15 to 85 and a CD4+ lean in later expanders.

TCRdb independently ran MiXCR on the 5' RACE reads; one entry per CDR3 protein. Among 150,000 to 200,000 distinct CDR3 sequences, roughly 10% were seen once, and the ten largest hold around 3.8%. V was cut by 5 bases and J by 9 bases, with 11 bases left in between. The V gene's germline CDR1 is SGHTA and CDR2 FQGNSA. The CDR3 consists of 12 residues. This sequence joins TRBV7-2 and TRBJ1-5; D gene ambiguous. The sequencing input was PBMCs or a T cell subset sorted from them (not recorded which). This clonotype was obtained from a man between 18 and 29 years old who had mild COVID-19 (a few samples of this study predate the infection). Cell type and time point are not known. DNA for the CDR3: TGTGCCAGCAGCCCCGATTTTGGGCCCCAGCATTTT. This sequence encodes CASSPDFGPQHF.